This T cell receptor (beta chain) comes out of a study of long-term antiretroviral therapy in people with HIV. General study results and limits: Diversity went up after ART and still fell short of transplant donor controls. Those clones which expanded before ART made up the dominant part of the repertoire at all time points.

With survey level as its setting, the immunoSEQ assay was v3.0. Some clones are missing from TCRdb's copy, which holds only in-frame ones; the method was immunoSEQ multiplex PCR. The table records tens of thousands of clones, approximately 80% of them present only once. To note about this clone: Its cognate antigen is unknown.

This CDR3 is 14 amino acids long. Trimming left V 7 bases short and J 1 base short, with 13 bases between. Germline V lookup: CDR1 SEHNR, CDR2 FQNEAQ (reference sequence). This TCR was recovered from a man between 25 and 39 years old with HIV. The chain recombines TRBV7-9 with TRBJ2-5; D is perhaps TRBD1 (5 bases). This specimen was unsorted PBMCs, taken around 4.3 years after starting antiretroviral therapy. CDR3 amino acids: CASNFQQAQETQYF. In DNA form, the CDR3 reads TGTGCCAGCAACTTTCAACAGGCCCAAGAGACCCAGTACTTC.